One and the same sample provided the 8 T cell receptor beta chains below, sequenced in a study of T cell changes during pregnancy in multiple sclerosis (dated by TCRdb to about 2019). Libraries were built with the immunoSEQ multiplex PCR assay. Sourced from immuneACCESS, this table was stored by TCRdb with only in-frame sequences that have V and J called. A share of the clones is absent; for the studies checked, an unresolved V gene accounts for under half, and the remainder has no known explanation. The sample table records 50,000 to 70,000 clones; over 90% of these occur just once. Around 0.93% of the sample is held by the ten biggest clonotypes. The sample was peripheral blood, taken in the first trimester of pregnancy. These receptors came from a female donor with multiple sclerosis, enrolled in a pregnancy study.

J is TRBJ1-4 and V is TRBV10-3; D perhaps matches TRBD1 (5 bases). This CDR3 has 15 residues. V was pared by 1 base and J by 4 bases, with 10 bases between. CDR1 is ENHRY and CDR2 is SYGVKD in the germline V gene. This chain's CDR3 is CAISEFRGYNEKLFF. The CDR3 DNA is TGTGCCATCAGTGAGTTTAGGGGTTATAATGAAAAACTGTTTTTT.

The chain links TRBV7-9 to TRBJ2-1; 8 bases are a match to TRBD2. The length of the CDR3 is 16 residues. The V and J ends lost 10 bases and 0 bases, in that order; junction bases with no gene match: 11. Germline V gene data show CDR1 as SEHNR and CDR2 as FQNEAQ (reference sequence). This chain's CDR3 is CATWGSGKSSYNEQFF. The CDR3 DNA reads TGTGCCACTTGGGGTAGCGGGAAGAGCTCCTACAATGAGCAGTTCTTC.

The chain combines TRBV4-3 with TRBJ2-7, with 13 bases aligning to TRBD2. The CDR3 is made up of 16 amino acids. Per the germline V gene, CDR1 is LGHNA and CDR2 is YSLEER. The trim removed 4 bases at V and 7 bases at J, leaving 10 bases unmatched. The CDR3 region has the DNA TGCGCCAGCAGCCCCTCTACTAGCGGGGGGGCTTTTGAGCAGTACTTC. The encoded protein is CASSPSTSGGAFEQYF.

The table lists this clone with a count of one. J is TRBJ2-7 and V is TRBV6-5; D is possibly TRBD1 (6 bases). The germline V and J ends were trimmed by 6 bases and 3 bases, with 15 bases remaining between them. Germline V CDR1 and CDR2: MNHEY, SVGAGI. This CDR3 has 14 residues. The CDR3 protein is CASSSRDTLYEQYF. The DNA of the CDR3 is TGTGCCAGCAGCTCACGGGACACCCTCTACGAGCAGTACTTC.

This chain links TRBV5-5 with TRBJ2-1, with D possibly being TRBD1 (5 bases). The ends were cut back, 4 bases at V and 7 bases at J, with 21 bases in the middle. This CDR3 has 16 amino acids. Germline V gene sequence: CDR1 SGHKS, CDR2 YYEKEE (reference sequence). The CDR3 region is CASSKNERGPRNEQFF. In DNA form, the CDR3 reads TGTGCCAGCAGCAAGAACGAAAGGGGCCCGAGGAATGAGCAGTTCTTC.

The chain links TRBV18 to TRBJ1-1, with D unresolved. Trimming cost V 7 bases and J 0 bases, with 12 bases left between them. The CDR3 has 14 residues. Germline CDR1 reads KGHSH; CDR2 reads LQKENI. The CDR3 nucleotides read TGTGCCAGCTTGGCCGCAGACTTGAACACTGAAGCTTTCTTT. As protein: CASLAADLNTEAFF.

This chain joins TRBV7-3 and TRBJ2-2, with D tentatively TRBD2 (6 bases). Germline V gene data show CDR1 as SGHTA and CDR2 as FQGTGA. V shed 8 bases and J shed 6 bases, with 19 bases lying between them. The CDR3 spans 15 residues. DNA for the CDR3: TGTGCCAGCGCCTCACTCGCGGGGCGGGCCGGGGAGCTGTTTTTT. Its translation is CASASLAGRAGELFF.

The chain recombines TRBV5-8 with TRBJ2-2; 9 nucleotides line up with TRBD1. This CDR3 contains 15 residues. The germline V gene has CDR1 SGHTS and CDR2 YDEGEE. Losses at the gene ends were 4 bases for V and 6 bases for J; bases not matched to a gene: 7. The CDR3 DNA follows: TGTGCCAGCAGCGTGCCGGGACAGGGTTCCGGGGAGCTGTTTTTT. This gives the protein CASSVPGQGSGELFF.